Reported below is one TCR beta chain. The data were obtained in a study of blood T cell repertoires in COVID-19. Overall study context: PBMCs, B-cell-depleted T cells, or T cells were the source of the cDNA or gDNA that made up the material.

Per the germline V gene, CDR1 is SGHRS and CDR2 is YFSETQ. V lost 4 bases and J lost 5, with 14 bases in between. This CDR3 spans 14 amino acids. Original data processing: It was from reference gene primer amplification that nucleated cell counts were estimated. Clones were sequenced by immunoSEQ multiplex PCR, and TCRdb holds only the in-frame ones, with some missing. V and J calls and clone size are those listed in that table; D and trimming were worked out from the DNA. In the table there are more than 35,000 clones, roughly 85% of which are singletons. The sample consisted of peripheral blood. This receptor was identified in a human donor in a cohort sampled during active COVID-19. The rearrangement uses TRBV5-1 and TRBJ2-3; D perhaps matches TRBD1 (7 bases). CDR3 in DNA: TGCGCCAGCAGCCTAAGTCAGGGGGGAGATACGCAGTATTTT. This sequence encodes CASSLSQGGDTQYF.